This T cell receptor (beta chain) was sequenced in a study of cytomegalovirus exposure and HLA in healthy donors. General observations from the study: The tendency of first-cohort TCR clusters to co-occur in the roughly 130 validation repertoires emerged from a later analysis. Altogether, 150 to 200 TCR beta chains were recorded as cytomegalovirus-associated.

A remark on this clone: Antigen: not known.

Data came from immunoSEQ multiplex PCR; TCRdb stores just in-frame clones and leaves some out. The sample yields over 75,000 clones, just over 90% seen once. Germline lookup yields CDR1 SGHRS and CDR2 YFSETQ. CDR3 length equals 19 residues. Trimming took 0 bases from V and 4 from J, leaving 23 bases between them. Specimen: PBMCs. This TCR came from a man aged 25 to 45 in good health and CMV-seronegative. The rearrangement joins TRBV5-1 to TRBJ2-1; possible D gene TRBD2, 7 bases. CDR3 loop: CASSLGSRGRGSSYNEQFF. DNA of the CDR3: TGCGCCAGCAGCTTGGGATCCCGGGGGAGGGGGTCCTCTTACAATGAGCAGTTCTTC.